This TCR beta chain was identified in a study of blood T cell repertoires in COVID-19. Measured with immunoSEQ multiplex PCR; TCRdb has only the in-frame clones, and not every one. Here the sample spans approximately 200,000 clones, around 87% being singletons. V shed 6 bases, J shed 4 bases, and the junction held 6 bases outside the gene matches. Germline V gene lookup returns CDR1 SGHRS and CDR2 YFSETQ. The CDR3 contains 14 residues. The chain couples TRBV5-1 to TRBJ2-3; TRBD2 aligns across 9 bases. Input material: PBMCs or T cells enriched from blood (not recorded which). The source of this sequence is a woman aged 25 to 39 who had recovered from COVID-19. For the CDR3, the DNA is TGCGCCAGCACCAGACTAGCGGTCGCAGATACGCAGTATTTT. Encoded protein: CASTRLAVADTQYF.